This T cell receptor (beta chain) was identified in a study of CD8 T cells in ankylosing spondylitis. MiXCR, applied by TCRdb to the 5' RACE reads, yields one record per CDR3 protein. The data contain about 160,000 distinct CDR3 sequences, 18% of them seen just once; the ten biggest clones take up 7.8%. The germline V gene has CDR1 MGHDK and CDR2 SYGVNS. V gave up 0 bases and J gave up 7 bases, with 10 bases separating them. This CDR3 has 14 residues. This clonotype was sampled from a male donor with ankylosing spondylitis or in good health (not recorded which). The chain recombines TRBV25-1 with TRBJ1-5; D remains ambiguous. Sequenced: blood, either unsorted or a sorted T cell fraction (not recorded which). CDR3 residues: CASSEYSMGQPQHF. The CDR3 region has the DNA TGTGCCAGCAGTGAATATAGTATGGGCCAGCCCCAGCATTTT.